The clone carrying this TCR beta chain came up once. The entry originates in a study of blood T cell repertoires in COVID-19. Assay: immunoSEQ multiplex PCR; the TCRdb copy retains only in-frame clones and omits some. The table lists 200,000 to 250,000 clones, about 90% of them singletons, with 2.5% to 3.5% in the top ten. The sequenced sample consisted of peripheral blood. The source of this sequence is a woman aged 55-70 years with acute or convalescent COVID-19.

CDR3 sequence: CASSQDRLGQPQHF. CDR3 sequence (DNA): TGTGCCAGCAGCCAGGACAGGTTGGGACAGCCCCAGCATTTT. V and J are TRBV3-1 (or the pseudogene TRBV3-2) and TRBJ1-5, with 7 nucleotides matching TRBD1. Germline loops: CDR1 LGHDT, CDR2 YNNKEL (reference sequence). V was clipped by 3 bases and J by 7 bases; unmatched bases: 6. The CDR3 consists of 14 residues.